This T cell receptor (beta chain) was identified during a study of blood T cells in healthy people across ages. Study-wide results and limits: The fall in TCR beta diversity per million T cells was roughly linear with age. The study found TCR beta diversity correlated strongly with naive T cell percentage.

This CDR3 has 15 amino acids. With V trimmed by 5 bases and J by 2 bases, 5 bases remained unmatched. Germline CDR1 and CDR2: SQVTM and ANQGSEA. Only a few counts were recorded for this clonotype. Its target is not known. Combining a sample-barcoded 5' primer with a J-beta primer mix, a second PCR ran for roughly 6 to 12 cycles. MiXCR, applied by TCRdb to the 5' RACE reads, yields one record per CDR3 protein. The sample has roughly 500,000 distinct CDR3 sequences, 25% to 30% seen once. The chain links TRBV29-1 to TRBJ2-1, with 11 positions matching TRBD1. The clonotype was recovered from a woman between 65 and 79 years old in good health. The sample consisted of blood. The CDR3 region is CSVQDRGRPYNEQFF. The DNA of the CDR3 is TGCAGCGTTCAGGACAGGGGGCGCCCCTACAATGAGCAGTTCTTC.